This TCR beta chain was captured by sequencing in a study of radiotherapy plus CTLA-4 blockade in lung cancer. Only in-frame clones appear in the TCRdb table, and some are missing; sequencing was by immunoSEQ multiplex PCR. The table includes 34,000 or so clones, about 69% detected once. This clone was detected a few times. Looked up from germline, CDR1 is WNHNN and CDR2 is SYGVQD (reference sequence). The germline V and J ends were trimmed by 0 bases and 4 bases, with 12 bases remaining between them. The CDR3 extends over 15 amino acids. The sample was peripheral blood, taken from a patient treated with radiotherapy plus ipilimumab. This TCR was recovered from a human donor with non-small cell lung cancer that progressed on radiotherapy plus ipilimumab. The J gene is TRBJ1-1, the V gene TRBV10-1, with D maybe TRBD1 (6 bases). In DNA, the CDR3 is TGCGCCAGCAGTGAGTCGAGGGGGGGGAGCACTGAAGCTTTCTTT. It specifies CASSESRGGSTEAFF.